The rows below give T cell receptor beta chains drawn from one sample of a study of cytomegalovirus exposure and HLA in healthy donors. The assay was immunoSEQ multiplex PCR, and TCRdb's table has in-frame clones only and misses some. The table shows 200,000 to 250,000 clones, with approximately 81% occurring only once. Material: PBMCs. Receptors originate from a human donor in good health. The CDR3 runs from the conserved cysteine through the conserved F or W. The D gene is left open where the match is weak. Clone size is not always given. Where it is, it says once, few, many or a class for expanded clones.

V gene: TRBV28
D gene: -
clone size: -
J gene: TRBJ2-1
CDR3 DNA: TGTGCCAGCAGTTCCCTCTCCTACAATGAGCAGTTCTTC
CDR3 protein: CASSSLSYNEQFF

V gene: TRBV28
D gene: TRBD2
clone size: -
J gene: TRBJ2-3
CDR3 DNA: TGTGCCAGCAGTTCATACCTGGAGGGGACTAGCGGGAGTTTGGATACGCAGTATTTT
CDR3 protein: CASSSYLEGTSGSLDTQYF

V gene: TRBV6-5
D gene: -
clone size: -
J gene: TRBJ1-6
CDR3 DNA: TGTGCCAGCAGTTTCGAGTCTCGAAATTCACCCCTCCACTTT
CDR3 protein: CASSFESRNSPLHF

V gene: TRBV19
D gene: -
clone size: -
J gene: TRBJ2-5
CDR3 DNA: TGTGCCAGTAGTATCCCCTCCCGTCGAGAGACCCAGTACTTC
CDR3 protein: CASSIPSRRETQYF

V gene: TRBV19
D gene: TRBD1
clone size: -
J gene: TRBJ2-5
CDR3 DNA: TGTGCCAGTAGACTGACAGGGGAAGAGACCCAGTACTTC
CDR3 protein: CASRLTGEETQYF

V gene: TRBV5-1
D gene: -
clone size: -
J gene: TRBJ2-2
CDR3 DNA: TGCGCCAGCAGCTTGGAGAGTGGGGGTAGCGGCCTGGCCGGGGAGCTGTTTTTT
CDR3 protein: CASSLESGGSGLAGELFF

V gene: TRBV6-5
D gene: -
clone size: few
J gene: TRBJ1-2
CDR3 DNA: TGTGCCAGCAGTTACTCAGGCAGGGGCGGCTACACCTTC
CDR3 protein: CASSYSGRGGYTF

V gene: TRBV2
D gene: TRBD1
clone size: -
J gene: TRBJ2-7
CDR3 DNA: TGTGCCAGCGAGAGGACAGGCTCCTACGAGCAGTACTTC
CDR3 protein: CASERTGSYEQYF

V gene: TRBV10-3
D gene: TRBD1
clone size: -
J gene: TRBJ1-5
CDR3 DNA: TGTGCCACTACAGGGGGGAATAGCAATCAGCCCCAGCATTTT
CDR3 protein: CATTGGNSNQPQHF

V gene: TRBV11-3
D gene: -
clone size: -
J gene: TRBJ2-7
CDR3 DNA: TGTGCCAGCAGCGACAGTCCCTACGAGCAGTACTTC
CDR3 protein: CASSDSPYEQYF

V gene: TRBV7-7
D gene: TRBD2
clone size: -
J gene: TRBJ2-7
CDR3 DNA: TGTGCTAGCAGCCCGTCGACTAGCGTCTCCTACGAGCAGTACTTC
CDR3 protein: CASSPSTSVSYEQYF

V gene: TRBV10-3
D gene: TRBD1
clone size: -
J gene: TRBJ1-2
CDR3 DNA: TGTGCCATCAGTGGGTCACCGACAGGGATTAACTATGGCTACACCTTC
CDR3 protein: CAISGSPTGINYGYTF

V gene: TRBV5-6
D gene: TRBD2
clone size: few
J gene: TRBJ2-3
CDR3 DNA: TGTGCCAGCAGCTCCGGAAGGCTGGCTAGCGGGATTGATACGCAGTATTTT
CDR3 protein: CASSSGRLASGIDTQYF

V gene: TRBV6-5
D gene: -
clone size: few
J gene: TRBJ1-4
CDR3 DNA: TGTGCCAGCAGTTACTCAACAGGGATGGGTGAAAAACTGTTTTTT
CDR3 protein: CASSYSTGMGEKLFF

V gene: TRBV2
D gene: -
clone size: -
J gene: TRBJ1-3
CDR3 DNA: TGTGCCAGCATGTCTTGGGAGAGCTCAACAGGAAACACCATATATTTT
CDR3 protein: CASMSWESSTGNTIYF

V gene: TRBV23-1
D gene: -
clone size: once
J gene: TRBJ2-1
CDR3 DNA: TGCGCCAGCCGCGGGAAGGGGGCGCGCATCAATGAGCAGTTCTTC
CDR3 protein: CASRGKGARINEQFF

V gene: TRBV27
D gene: TRBD1
clone size: -
J gene: TRBJ2-1
CDR3 DNA: TGTGCCAGCAGTCCCGGGACAGGGCTATACAATGAGCAGTTCTTC
CDR3 protein: CASSPGTGLYNEQFF

V gene: TRBV7-6
D gene: TRBD1
clone size: -
J gene: TRBJ1-5
CDR3 DNA: TGTGCCAGCAGCCAGACAGGGGGCTTATCTCAGCCCCAGCATTTT
CDR3 protein: CASSQTGGLSQPQHF

V gene: TRBV10-3
D gene: TRBD1
clone size: many
J gene: TRBJ1-5
CDR3 DNA: TGTGCCACTGACACAGGGGACAGCAATCAGCCCCAGCATTTT
CDR3 protein: CATDTGDSNQPQHF

V gene: TRBV5-4
D gene: TRBD2
clone size: -
J gene: TRBJ2-5
CDR3 DNA: TGTGCCAGCAGCCCGGCTAGCGGGAGGGCCTCGGAGACCCAGTACTTC
CDR3 protein: CASSPASGRASETQYF

V gene: TRBV6-1
D gene: -
clone size: -
J gene: TRBJ1-2
CDR3 DNA: TGTGCCAGCACCGGATGGCGGTATGGCTACACCTTC
CDR3 protein: CASTGWRYGYTF

V gene: TRBV9
D gene: TRBD2
clone size: -
J gene: TRBJ2-5
CDR3 DNA: TGTGCCAGCAGCGCCCTAGCGGGCCAAGAGACCCAGTACTTC
CDR3 protein: CASSALAGQETQYF

V gene: TRBV6-5
D gene: TRBD2
clone size: -
J gene: TRBJ2-7
CDR3 DNA: TGTGCCAGCAGTAAGGTGACTAGCGGGAGTAACGAGCAGTACTTC
CDR3 protein: CASSKVTSGSNEQYF

V gene: TRBV6-1
D gene: TRBD1
clone size: -
J gene: TRBJ1-3
CDR3 DNA: TGTGCCAGCAGTGCGACGGGACAGATAAACACCATATATTTT
CDR3 protein: CASSATGQINTIYF

V gene: TRBV2
D gene: TRBD2
clone size: -
J gene: TRBJ2-1
CDR3 DNA: TGTGCCAAGTCGACTAGCGGACGTTCCCCAGAGCAGTTCTTC
CDR3 protein: CAKSTSGRSPEQFF